The rows below give T cell receptor beta chains drawn from one sample of a study of patients and donors after allogeneic stem cell transplantation. TCRdb recomputed calls from the RT-PCR reads with MiXCR, one row per CDR3 protein. The sample has more than 850,000 distinct CDR3 sequences, roughly 17% seen once. Sequencing was done on a sample of blood, either unsorted or a sorted T cell fraction (not recorded which). The receptors derive from a human donor who was either an allogeneic HSCT recipient or a stem cell or donor lymphocyte infusion donor (not recorded which). It is not recorded whose cells these are; they may come from a transplant donor. The CDR3 runs from the conserved cysteine through the conserved F or W. Each record gives: clone size, D gene, V gene, J gene, CDR3 protein, CDR3 DNA. The D gene is left open where the match is weak. Clone size is given for some rows only: seen once, a few or many times, or a class if the clone is expanded.

clone_size: .
d_call: TRBD1
v_call: TRBV6-1
j_call: TRBJ1-2
cdr3_aa: CAAIRTGGAGGYTF
cdr3_nt: TGTGCCGCCATCCGGACAGGGGGCGCCGGTGGCTACACCTTC

clone_size: .
d_call: TRBD1
v_call: TRBV24-1
j_call: TRBJ2-5
cdr3_aa: CATSDAGTGGETQYF
cdr3_nt: TGTGCCACCAGTGACGCCGGGACAGGAGGAGAGACCCAGTACTTC

clone_size: .
d_call: .
v_call: TRBV20-1
j_call: TRBJ2-5
cdr3_aa: CSARDGRGASETQYF
cdr3_nt: TGCAGTGCTAGAGATGGAAGGGGGGCGTCAGAGACCCAGTACTTC

clone_size: .
d_call: .
v_call: TRBV6-2/TRBV6-3
j_call: TRBJ1-5
cdr3_aa: CASTGSGVGDQPQHF
cdr3_nt: TGTGCCAGCACCGGAAGTGGGGTCGGGGATCAGCCCCAGCATTTT

clone_size: many
d_call: .
v_call: TRBV12-3/TRBV12-4
j_call: TRBJ2-5
cdr3_aa: CASSLPRDSKETQYF
cdr3_nt: TGTGCCAGCAGCCTGCCGCGGGACTCAAAAGAGACCCAGTACTTC

clone_size: .
d_call: .
v_call: TRBV24-1
j_call: TRBJ1-2
cdr3_aa: CATSDSGVPSGYTF
cdr3_nt: TGTGCCACCAGTGATTCAGGGGTCCCTAGCGGCTACACCTTC

clone_size: few
d_call: TRBD2
v_call: TRBV3-1
j_call: TRBJ2-1
cdr3_aa: CASSQAGLAVHEQFF
cdr3_nt: TGTGCCAGCAGCCAAGCGGGACTAGCGGTTCATGAGCAGTTCTTC

clone_size: .
d_call: .
v_call: TRBV7-2
j_call: TRBJ2-2
cdr3_aa: CASSLKGFAGELFF
cdr3_nt: TGTGCCAGCAGCTTAAAGGGTTTCGCCGGGGAGCTGTTTTTT

clone_size: few
d_call: .
v_call: TRBV6-5
j_call: TRBJ1-2
cdr3_aa: CASSYHRSNYGYTF
cdr3_nt: TGTGCCAGCAGTTACCATAGATCTAACTATGGCTACACCTTC

clone_size: few
d_call: .
v_call: TRBV29-1
j_call: TRBJ2-5
cdr3_aa: CSVPDRKGETQYF
cdr3_nt: TGCAGCGTTCCGGATCGTAAAGGAGAGACCCAGTACTTC

clone_size: few
d_call: TRBD1
v_call: TRBV29-1
j_call: TRBJ2-7
cdr3_aa: CSVLMDRSDEQYF
cdr3_nt: TGCAGCGTTTTAATGGACAGGAGCGACGAGCAGTACTTC

clone_size: many
d_call: TRBD1
v_call: TRBV24-1
j_call: TRBJ2-3
cdr3_aa: CATSDLNRGDTQYF
cdr3_nt: TGTGCCACCAGTGATTTAAACAGGGGTGATACGCAGTATTTT

clone_size: few
d_call: .
v_call: TRBV25-1
j_call: TRBJ1-1
cdr3_aa: CASSEWGAEAFF
cdr3_nt: TGTGCCAGCAGTGAATGGGGGGCTGAAGCTTTCTTT

clone_size: .
d_call: TRBD2
v_call: TRBV5-1
j_call: TRBJ2-5
cdr3_aa: CASTLAGVSETQYF
cdr3_nt: TGCGCCAGCACCTTGGCGGGAGTTTCTGAGACCCAGTACTTC